These 16 T cell receptor beta chains were all obtained from the same sample, sequenced in a study of blood T cell repertoires in COVID-19 (dated by TCRdb to 2020 to 2021). Library generation was performed with the immunoSEQ multiplex PCR assay. TCRdb re-hosts the immuneACCESS table, in-frame sequences only. Its copies lack some clones; in the studies checked, an unresolved V gene accounts for under half of them, and the cause for the rest is not known. The sample has about 150,000 clones on record, roughly 84% of them singletons. The ten largest clones add up to 0.63% of the sample. The sequencing input was peripheral blood. The source is a man in his fifties or sixties with COVID-19, enrolled during active disease.

The chain joins TRBV2 to TRBJ1-2; D uncertain. The CDR3 has 14 residues. CDR1 is SNHLY and CDR2 is FYNNEI in the germline V gene. Trimming removed 2 bases from V and 3 bases from J, with 10 bases in between. CDR3 nucleotides: TGTGCCAGCAGTGAATTGATCGGGGACTATGGCTACACCTTC. Its protein product is CASSELIGDYGYTF.

The V and J genes are TRBV6-5 and TRBJ1-6, with D uncertain. The CDR3 length is 11 residues. V lost 7 bases, J lost 8 bases, and 6 bases lay in between. Germline CDR1 and CDR2: MNHEY and SVGAGI. The CDR3 region is CASKGDSPLHF. The CDR3 DNA reads as TGTGCCAGCAAAGGAGATTCACCCCTCCACTTT.

DNA of the CDR3: TGTGCCAGCAGCCGGTGGCGGGGGGCCTACAATGAGCAGTTCTTC. Translation: CASSRWRGAYNEQFF. J is TRBJ2-1 and V is TRBV7-2; 8 positions match TRBD2. V was clipped by 5 bases and J by 2 bases; unmatched bases: 5. The CDR3 runs 15 residues. CDR1 SGHTA and CDR2 FQGNSA come from the germline V gene.

This clone showed up just once. The chain combines TRBV30 with TRBJ2-7; TRBD1 matches at 9 bases. The germline gives CDR1 GTSNPN, CDR2 SVGIG (reference sequence). V was pared by 5 bases and J by 2 bases, with 1 base of the junction left unmatched. This CDR3 spans 12 amino acids. The CDR3 coding sequence is TGTGCCTGGGACAGGGGGGCCTACGAGCAGTACTTC. Translating gives CAWDRGAYEQYF.

The chain is built from TRBV11-3 and TRBJ2-1; D may be TRBD2 (6 bases). CDR3 length: 16 residues. Germline V CDR1 and CDR2: SGHNT, YENEEA. The germline V and J ends were trimmed by 5 bases and 3 bases, with 17 bases remaining between them. The CDR3 loop reads CASSPAGTDNYNEQFF. CDR3 sequence (DNA): TGTGCCAGCAGCCCCGCCGGGACTGATAACTACAATGAGCAGTTCTTC.

The rearrangement uses TRBV10-3 and TRBJ2-7; the D gene is possibly TRBD1 (5 bases). Germline loops: CDR1 ENHRY, CDR2 SYGVKD. Trimming stripped 3 bases from V and 1 base from J, with 7 bases between. The CDR3 extends over 13 amino acids. The CDR3 DNA reads as TGTGCCATCAGTGATCAGGGTTCCTACGAGCAGTACTTC. This codes for CAISDQGSYEQYF.

This chain links TRBV20-1 with TRBJ1-2; 7 positions match TRBD1. The CDR3 extends over 10 amino acids. The germline gives CDR1 DFQATT, CDR2 SNEGSKA (reference sequence). V trimming: 7 bases; J trimming: 8 bases; junction bases outside the gene matches: 4. The CDR3 DNA sequence: TGCAGTGGACAGGGACAGGGCTACACCTTC. This gives the protein CSGQGQGYTF.

The chain joins TRBV5-1 to TRBJ2-3; TRBD2 is a possible D gene (6 bases). With 7 bases removed from V and 0 bases from J, the gap between germline ends came to 12 bases. Germline CDR1 SGHRS, CDR2 YFSETQ. This CDR3 contains 14 residues. CDR3 residues: CASSNGGSTDTQYF. The CDR3 DNA is TGCGCCAGCTCTAACGGGGGAAGCACAGATACGCAGTATTTT.

This rearrangement joins TRBV27 to TRBJ1-6; the D gene is possibly TRBD1 (5 bases). Germline values: CDR1 MNHEY, CDR2 SMNVEV (reference sequence). CDR3 length: 16 amino acids. The germline V and J ends were trimmed by 1 base and 5 bases, with 12 bases remaining between them. The CDR3 DNA reads as TGTGCCAGCAGTTTATTTCTCGGGGGAAATAATTCACCCCTCCACTTT. As protein: CASSLFLGGNNSPLHF.

CDR3 amino acids: CASIASGVANTGELFF. The CDR3 bases are TGTGCCAGCATCGCGTCGGGGGTCGCGAACACCGGGGAGCTGTTTTTT. The chain combines TRBV7-6 with TRBJ2-2, with a possible D match to TRBD2 (6 bases). This CDR3 spans 16 amino acids. Trimming removed 7 bases from V and 0 bases from J, with 15 bases in between. The germline CDR1 and CDR2 sequences are SGHVS and FNYEAQ.

The chain recombines TRBV6-5 with TRBJ1-1, with a possible D match to TRBD1 (6 bases). The length of the CDR3 is 14 residues. V was trimmed by 8 bases and J by 0 bases, leaving 13 bases between them. CDR1 and CDR2 from the germline V gene are MNHEY and SVGAGI. The CDR3 loop is CASGPQGMNTEAFF. CDR3 nucleotide sequence: TGTGCCAGCGGACCACAGGGCATGAACACTGAAGCTTTCTTT.

V is TRBV24-1 and J is TRBJ2-3; D is perhaps TRBD1 (6 bases). Germline values: CDR1 KGHDR, CDR2 SFDVKD. The CDR3 is 15 residues long. V was clipped by 1 base and J by 0 bases, with 7 bases between them. The CDR3 region is CATSDFRGSTDTQYF. CDR3 in DNA: TGTGCCACCAGTGATTTCAGGGGAAGCACAGATACGCAGTATTTT.

This chain connects TRBV5-5 to TRBJ1-6, with TRBD1 as a possible D gene (5 bases). The CDR3 covers 14 residues. V was clipped by 6 bases and J by 6 bases, with 13 bases between them. The germline V gene has CDR1 SGHKS and CDR2 YYEKEE (reference sequence). CDR3 residues: CASIRGQSNSPLHF. The CDR3 DNA sequence: TGTGCCAGCATCCGAGGACAAAGTAATTCACCCCTCCACTTT.

The chain has TRBV5-1 and TRBJ2-3; 13 positions agree with TRBD2. The CDR3 has 14 amino acids. Per the germline V gene, CDR1 is SGHRS and CDR2 is YFSETQ. J gave up 7 bases and V 9 bases, and 8 bases lay outside the gene matches. This chain's CDR3 is CATALAGGQNTQYF. The CDR3 coding sequence is TGCGCCACCGCACTAGCGGGGGGGCAAAATACGCAGTATTTT.

This sequence joins TRBV28 and TRBJ1-2, with 7 bases fitting TRBD1. Germline-derived CDR1 and CDR2 are MDHEN and SYDVKM. The CDR3 consists of 13 residues. J was trimmed by 6 bases and V by 1 base; bases with no gene match: 2. The CDR3: CASSLFGQDGYTF. As DNA, the CDR3 is TGTGCCAGCAGTTTATTCGGACAGGATGGCTACACCTTC.

This clone was recorded once. V is TRBV19 and J is TRBJ1-4, with 8 bases aligning to TRBD1. Germline CDR1 reads LNHDA; CDR2 reads SQIVND (reference sequence). Trimming removed 5 bases from V and 8 bases from J; junction bases left unmatched: 7. The CDR3 spans 14 residues. As DNA, the CDR3 is TGTGCCAGTAGTCATGGACAGGGCGGCGAAAAACTGTTTTTT. Residues: CASSHGQGGEKLFF.